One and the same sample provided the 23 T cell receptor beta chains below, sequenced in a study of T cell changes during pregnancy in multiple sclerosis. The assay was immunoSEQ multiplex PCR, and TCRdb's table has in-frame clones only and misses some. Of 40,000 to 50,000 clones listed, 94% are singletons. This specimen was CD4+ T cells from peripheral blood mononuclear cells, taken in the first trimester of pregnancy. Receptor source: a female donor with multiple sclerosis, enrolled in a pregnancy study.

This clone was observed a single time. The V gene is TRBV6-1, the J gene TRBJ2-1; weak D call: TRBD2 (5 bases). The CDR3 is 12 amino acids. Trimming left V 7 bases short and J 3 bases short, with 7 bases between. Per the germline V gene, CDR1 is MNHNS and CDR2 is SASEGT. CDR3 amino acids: CASMGDYNEQFF. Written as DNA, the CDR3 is TGTGCCAGCATGGGAGACTACAATGAGCAGTTCTTC.

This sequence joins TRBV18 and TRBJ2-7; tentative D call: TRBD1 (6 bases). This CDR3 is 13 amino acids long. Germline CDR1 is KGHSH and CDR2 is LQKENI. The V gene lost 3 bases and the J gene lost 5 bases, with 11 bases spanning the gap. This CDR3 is CASSPSDRHEQYF. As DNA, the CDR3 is TGTGCCAGCTCACCGAGTGACAGGCACGAGCAGTACTTC.

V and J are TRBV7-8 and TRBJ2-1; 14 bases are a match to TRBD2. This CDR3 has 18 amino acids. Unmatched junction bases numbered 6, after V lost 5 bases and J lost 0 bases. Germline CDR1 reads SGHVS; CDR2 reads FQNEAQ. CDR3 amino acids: CASSRGTSGGTSYNEQFF. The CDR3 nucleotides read TGTGCCAGCAGCCGTGGGACTAGCGGGGGCACCTCCTACAATGAGCAGTTCTTC.

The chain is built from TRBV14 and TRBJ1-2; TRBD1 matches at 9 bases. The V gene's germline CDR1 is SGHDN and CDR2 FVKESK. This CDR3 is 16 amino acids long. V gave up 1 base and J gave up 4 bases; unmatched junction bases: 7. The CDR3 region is CASSQGGTGPIYGYTF. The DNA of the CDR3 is TGTGCCAGCAGCCAAGGGGGGACAGGGCCTATCTATGGCTACACCTTC.

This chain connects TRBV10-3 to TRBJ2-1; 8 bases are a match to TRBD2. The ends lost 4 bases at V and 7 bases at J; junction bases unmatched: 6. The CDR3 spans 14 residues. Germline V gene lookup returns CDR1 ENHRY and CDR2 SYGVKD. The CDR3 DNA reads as TGTGCCATCAGTGTCGGGGGGGCCGGTAATGAGCAGTTCTTC. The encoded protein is CAISVGGAGNEQFF.

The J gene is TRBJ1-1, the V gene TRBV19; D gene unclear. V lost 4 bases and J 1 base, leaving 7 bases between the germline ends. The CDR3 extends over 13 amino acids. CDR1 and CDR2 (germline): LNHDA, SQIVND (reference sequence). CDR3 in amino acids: CASSTGRNTEAFF. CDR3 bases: TGTGCCAGTAGTACGGGGAGGAACACTGAAGCTTTCTTT. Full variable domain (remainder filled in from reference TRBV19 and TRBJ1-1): DGGITQSPKYLFRKEGQNVTLSCEQNLNHDAMYWYRQDPGQGLRLIYYSQIVNDFQKGDIAEGYSVSREKKESFPLTVTSAQKNPTAFYLCASSTGRNTEAFFGQGTRLTVV.

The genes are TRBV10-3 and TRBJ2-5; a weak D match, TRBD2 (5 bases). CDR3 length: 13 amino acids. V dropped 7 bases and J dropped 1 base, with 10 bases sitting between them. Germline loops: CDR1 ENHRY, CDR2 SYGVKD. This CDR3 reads CAITRDAQETQYF. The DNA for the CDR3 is TGTGCCATCACCCGGGATGCCCAAGAGACCCAGTACTTC.

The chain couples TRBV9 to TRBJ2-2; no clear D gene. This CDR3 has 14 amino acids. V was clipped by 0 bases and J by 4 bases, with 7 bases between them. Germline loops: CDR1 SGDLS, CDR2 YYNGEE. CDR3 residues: CASSVGRFTGELFF. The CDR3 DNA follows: TGTGCCAGCAGCGTAGGCAGATTCACCGGGGAGCTGTTTTTT.

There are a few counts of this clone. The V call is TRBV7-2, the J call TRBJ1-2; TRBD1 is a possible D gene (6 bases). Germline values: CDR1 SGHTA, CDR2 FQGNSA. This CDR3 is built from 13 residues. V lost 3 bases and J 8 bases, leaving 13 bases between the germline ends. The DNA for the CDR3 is TGTGCCAGCAGCTTTTCAGGGGCTAAGGGCTACACCTTC. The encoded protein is CASSFSGAKGYTF.

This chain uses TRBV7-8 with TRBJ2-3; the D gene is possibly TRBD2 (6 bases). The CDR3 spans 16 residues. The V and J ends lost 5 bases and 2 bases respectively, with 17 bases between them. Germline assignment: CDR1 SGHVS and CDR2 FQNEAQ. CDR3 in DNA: TGTGCCAGCAGCATCCTCGTGGGCGGGGACACAGATACGCAGTATTTT. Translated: CASSILVGGDTDTQYF.

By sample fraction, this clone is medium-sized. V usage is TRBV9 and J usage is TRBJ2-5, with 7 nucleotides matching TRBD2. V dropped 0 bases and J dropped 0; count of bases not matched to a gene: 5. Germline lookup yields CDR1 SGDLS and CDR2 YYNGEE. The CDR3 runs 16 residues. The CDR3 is CASSVEGGVYQETQYF. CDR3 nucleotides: TGTGCCAGCAGCGTAGAGGGAGGGGTGTACCAAGAGACCCAGTACTTC.

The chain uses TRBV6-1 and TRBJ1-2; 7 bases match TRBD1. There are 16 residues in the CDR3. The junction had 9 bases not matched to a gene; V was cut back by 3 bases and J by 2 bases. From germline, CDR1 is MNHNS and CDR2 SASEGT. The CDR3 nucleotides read TGTGCCAGCAGTGAGGCGACAGGGTTTTCGAACTATGGCTACACCTTC. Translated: CASSEATGFSNYGYTF.

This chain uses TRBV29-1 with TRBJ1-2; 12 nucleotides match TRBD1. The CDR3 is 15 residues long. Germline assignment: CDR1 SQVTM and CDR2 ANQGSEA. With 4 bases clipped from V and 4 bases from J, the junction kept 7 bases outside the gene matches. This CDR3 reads CSVVPGTGGGYGYTF. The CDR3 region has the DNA TGCAGCGTTGTTCCCGGGACAGGGGGCGGCTATGGCTACACCTTC.

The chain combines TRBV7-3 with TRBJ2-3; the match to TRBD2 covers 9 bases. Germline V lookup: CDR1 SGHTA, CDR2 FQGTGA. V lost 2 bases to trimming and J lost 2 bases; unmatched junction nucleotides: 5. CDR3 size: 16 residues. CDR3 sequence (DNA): TGTGCCAGCAGCTTAGGTCTAGCGGGGTACACAGATACGCAGTATTTT. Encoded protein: CASSLGLAGYTDTQYF.

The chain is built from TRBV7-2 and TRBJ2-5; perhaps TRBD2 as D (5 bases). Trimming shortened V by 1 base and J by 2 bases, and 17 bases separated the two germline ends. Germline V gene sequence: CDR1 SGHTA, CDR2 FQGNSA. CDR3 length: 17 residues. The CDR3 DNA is TGTGCCAGCAGCTTAGGGCGGGCAGGTGGTCGTCAAGAGACCCAGTACTTC. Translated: CASSLGRAGGRQETQYF.

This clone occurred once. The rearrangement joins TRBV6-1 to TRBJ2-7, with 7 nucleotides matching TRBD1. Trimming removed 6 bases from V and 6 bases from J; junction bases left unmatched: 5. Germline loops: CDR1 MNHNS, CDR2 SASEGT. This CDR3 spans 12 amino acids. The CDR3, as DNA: TGTGCCAGCAGACGGACAGGTTCCGAGCAGTACTTC. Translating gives CASRRTGSEQYF.

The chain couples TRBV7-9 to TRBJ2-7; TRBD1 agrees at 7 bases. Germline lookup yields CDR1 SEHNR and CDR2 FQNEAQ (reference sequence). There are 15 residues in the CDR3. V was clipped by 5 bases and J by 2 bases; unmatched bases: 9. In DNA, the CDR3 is TGTGCCAGCAGCCCAGGACAGGCCCTGCCCTACGAGCAGTACTTC. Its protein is CASSPGQALPYEQYF. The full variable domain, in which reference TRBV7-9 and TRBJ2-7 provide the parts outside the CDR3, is DTGVSQNPRHKITKRGQNVTFRCDPISEHNRLYWYRQTLGQGPEFLTYFQNEAQLEKSRLLSDRFSAERPKGSFSTLEIQRTEQGDSAMYLCASSPGQALPYEQYFGPGTRLTVT.

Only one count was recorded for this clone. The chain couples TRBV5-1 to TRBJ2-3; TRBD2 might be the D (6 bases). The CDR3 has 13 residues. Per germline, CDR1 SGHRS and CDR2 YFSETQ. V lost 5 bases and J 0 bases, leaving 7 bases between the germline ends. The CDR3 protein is CASRRGSTDTQYF. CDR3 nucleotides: TGCGCCAGCAGGCGGGGAAGCACAGATACGCAGTATTTT.

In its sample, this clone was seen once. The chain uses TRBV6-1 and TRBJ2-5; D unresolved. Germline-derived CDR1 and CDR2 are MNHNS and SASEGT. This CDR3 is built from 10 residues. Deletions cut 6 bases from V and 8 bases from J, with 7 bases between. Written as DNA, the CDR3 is TGTGCCAGCAGGGTGGGCACCCAGTACTTC. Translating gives CASRVGTQYF.

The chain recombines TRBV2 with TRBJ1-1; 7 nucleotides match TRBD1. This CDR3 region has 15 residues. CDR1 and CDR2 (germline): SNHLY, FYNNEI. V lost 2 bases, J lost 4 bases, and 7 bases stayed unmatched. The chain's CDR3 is CASSERQGGFTEAFF. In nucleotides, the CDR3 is TGTGCCAGCAGTGAAAGACAGGGAGGTTTCACTGAAGCTTTCTTT.

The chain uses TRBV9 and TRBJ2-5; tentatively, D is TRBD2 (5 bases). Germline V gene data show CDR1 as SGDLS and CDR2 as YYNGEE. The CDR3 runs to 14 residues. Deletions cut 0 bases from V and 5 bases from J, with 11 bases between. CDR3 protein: CASSVGGNMETQYF. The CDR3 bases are TGTGCCAGCAGCGTAGGAGGGAACATGGAGACCCAGTACTTC.

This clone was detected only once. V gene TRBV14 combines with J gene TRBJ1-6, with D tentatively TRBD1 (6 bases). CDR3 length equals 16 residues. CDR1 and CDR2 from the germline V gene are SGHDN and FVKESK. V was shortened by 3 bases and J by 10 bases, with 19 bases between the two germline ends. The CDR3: CASSHAWGPGDSPLHF. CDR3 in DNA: TGTGCCAGCAGCCACGCGTGGGGGCCTGGAGACTCACCCCTCCACTTT.

Here the CDR3 reads CATGGWAPTDTQYF. CDR3 bases: TGTGCCACCGGGGGGTGGGCACCCACAGATACGCAGTATTTT. This chain links TRBV15 with TRBJ2-3, with a tentative D call TRBD2 (6 bases). CDR1 LNHNV and CDR2 YYDKDF come from the germline V gene (reference sequence). Trimming removed 8 bases at V and 2 bases at J, with 14 bases between. The CDR3 consists of 14 residues.